This T cell receptor beta chain was profiled in a study of tumor-infiltrating lymphocytes in primary liver carcinoma. Study overall: The study enrolled male and female patients aged 30 to 69 years.

The investigators made TCR beta cDNA from roughly 0.45 ug total RNA, using a constant-region primer. Three nested multiplex PCR rounds of slightly modified ARM-PCR generated TCR beta libraries. A C-beta reverse primer was combined with TRBV1-TRBV30 forward primers in the first two PCR rounds, and each round had roughly 11 cycles. TCRdb reanalysed the multiplex PCR reads using MiXCR and keeps one entry per CDR3 protein. This repertoire shows roughly 120,000 distinct CDR3 sequences, roughly three fifths found once; its top ten account for 7.5% to 8.5%. Unsorted bulk tissue, about 17-33 mg of it, served as the source for co-extraction of RNA and DNA. Trimming removed 5 bases from V and 5 bases from J, with 13 bases in between. CDR3 length: 14 amino acids. This clonotype was observed many times.

The chain joins TRBV12-3 or TRBV12-4 to TRBJ2-1; possible D gene TRBD2, 6 bases. Sequencing was carried out using liver tumor tissue from sampling region 3. Documented subset: tumor region T3, left-lateral pole. The TCR was taken from a woman aged 55-69 years with primary liver carcinoma and hepatitis B virus infection. The CDR3 loop is CASSLGGTDNEQFF. CDR3 DNA sequence: TGTGCCAGCAGTCTCGGCGGGACCGACAATGAGCAGTTCTTC.